This TCR beta chain is drawn from a study of shared clonotypes between healthy human individuals. Comments on this clone: Its matching antigen is unknown.

In replicate PCRs of sorted subsets, about 190 ng DNA, about 30,000 T cell genomes, was used. The repertoire was sequenced with immunoSEQ multiplex PCR; TCRdb's copy has only in-frame clones and lacks some. The sample has about 380,000 clones, 90% to 97% seen once. Regarding the study as a whole: Naive subsets usually exceeded memory subsets in estimated richness. Non-shared clonotypes showed lower generation probabilities than clonotypes common to all four donors. Sequencing depth was a factor that was expected to affect clonotype sharing among donors.

Sequenced material: memory CD8+ T cells sorted from blood. Indicated subset: CD45RO+ cells pooled with CCR7-negative TemRA cells. This receptor was identified in a man aged 30-40 years in good health.

The CDR3 protein is CASSLDRGNSPLHF. Written as DNA, the CDR3 is TGTGCCAGCAGTTTGGACAGGGGGAATTCACCCCTCCACTTT. The chain is built from TRBV27 and TRBJ1-6; 10 nucleotides match TRBD1. This CDR3 comprises 14 residues. CDR1 is MNHEY and CDR2 is SMNVEV in the germline V gene (reference sequence). Trimming took 3 bases from V and 7 from J; bases not matched to a gene: 0.